This T cell receptor (beta chain) was observed in a study of cytomegalovirus exposure and HLA in healthy donors (dated by TCRdb to the late 2010s). With respect to the entire study: According to an earlier analysis of several hundred of the donors, 150 million to 200 million T cells yielded some 110 million unique TCR beta sequences and approximately 280 Gb of sequence data. An early release that covered more than 550 HLA-typed donors contained approximately 300 gigabases of sequencing data and about 93 million unique TCR sequences. The genetic ancestry cluster associated with self-reported Caucasian donors included 65% to 90% of the approximately 400 genotyped donors. The aim of the study was to test whether cataloging public T cell receptors could identify signatures of past pathogen exposure. The study used immunosequencing to profile the T cell repertoires of some 600 subjects and linked those repertoires to cytomegalovirus serostatus. In addition to the first cohort of 500 to 850 subjects, a separate validation cohort of approximately 130 different subjects was used. High-throughput TCR immunosequencing, statistical association of individual TCRs with disease status, and machine learning were combined to predict cytomegalovirus infection status. To study patterns of TCR occurrence, a later analysis re-analyzed previously published TCR beta repertoires from several hundred donors and added high-resolution HLA genotyping. Rather than drawing on any new phenotypic data, the later analysis identified candidate immune exposures from TCR beta sequences and the way those sequences occurred across donors. An earlier analysis of nearly 600 of the donors applied high-throughput TCR beta sequencing to assess whether each TCR beta V gene segment acted as functional or pseudogenic. Donor age, sex, ethnicity and CMV serostatus were collected together with the repertoire data. In a later genetic analysis, genome-wide SNP genotypes for about 55% of the roughly 700 donors were used, and that subset was treated as a discovery cohort. All discovery cohort repertoires had been generated on a single sequencing platform. HLA typing covered class I and class II loci at four-digit resolution. Typing coverage varied by locus: roughly 629-640 donors for A, B, C, DRB1 and DQB1; around 560 for DQA1; more than 600 for DPA1; 400 to 480 for DPB1. Four to six DR-DQ haplotypes were handled as single units for association and clustering, since linkage in the cohort was strong. Among under 450 genotyped donors of the cohort, an average of 235,054 unique TCR beta nucleotide sequences were sequenced per donor, roughly 20% of them non-productive.

The cohort was made up of 650 to 700 healthy bone marrow donors. All cohort members were sampled while nominally healthy, although unrecorded immune exposures were likely present. The donor tested CMV seropositive, placing the donor among the 310 or so seropositive members of the cohort. A peripheral blood sample was provided by each donor, and peripheral blood mononuclear cells were used for TCR beta sequencing. Genomic DNA was extracted from the blood cell samples with the Qiagen DNeasy Blood Extraction Kit. At the junction V is shortened by 2 bases and J by 4 bases; bases outside the gene matches: 3. CDR1 and CDR2, per the germline V gene (reference sequence), are GTSNPN and SVGIG. The CDR3 goes from the cysteine to the phenylalanine over 13 residues. Just CDR3 DNA is preserved here, 39 bases in frame from base 1. The paper as a whole reports these results and caveats: Roughly uniform sequencing depth across donors was assumed in presence/absence analyses, although this assumption may not hold. In vitro tests confirmed that a few of the cytomegalovirus-associated TCR beta chains recognize cytomegalovirus antigens. An association between a missense DCLRE1C variant and V-gene and J-gene trimming of TCR beta chains was found in a later genetic analysis and replicated in an independent cohort. The classifier was reported to diagnose cytomegalovirus status with high specificity and sensitivity in both the original cohort and the validation cohort. A later analysis associated 15,000 to 20,000 TCR beta sequences with specific HLA alleles at a false discovery rate of 0.05. In a later analysis, the rate of TCR association differed among HLA loci, with DRB1 alleles having the most associated TCRs and HLA-C alleles having the fewest. Only TCR beta chains were sequenced in this cohort, and the absence of alpha or paired-chain data limited detectable features. A further reported finding was that TCR beta sequences accurately predicted the HLA-A and HLA-B alleles for most subjects in the first cohort. A later genetic analysis reported fewer N-insertions in productive TCRs among donors in an Asian-associated ancestry cluster than the approximately 670-donor mean. A cluster of highly shared sequence variants was judged likely to represent a technical artifact of the sequencing pipeline. Strong co-occurrence of HLA alleles, especially DR and DQ, made assigning TCR associations to individual alleles difficult. For the cohort, immune exposure information was limited to CMV serostatus. The 87-base-pair reads could not distinguish some IMGT-functional V segments, including TRBV6-2 and TRBV6-3, so those segments were excluded. The authors suggested that the approach could potentially be extended to other disease states and immunological phenotypes. According to a later analysis, most CMV-associated TCR beta chains appeared to be HLA-restricted, and the HLA associations seemed to be driven largely by CMV exposure. The study listed 150 to 200 TCR beta chains as associated with cytomegalovirus. The earlier analysis of almost 600 of the donors excluded some 15 rarely observed V segments, including chromosome 9 orphons, because counts were too low. A later analysis reported that several top co-occurrence clusters appeared linked to parvovirus B19, influenza, CMV and Epstein-Barr virus. Across donors, most TCR sequences were observed very rarely, whereas some public TCRs were present in many individuals. Correlated functional status among segregating V segments might reflect linkage disequilibrium, but an unknown experimental factor could not be ruled out. Because HLA typing was missing for some donors at each locus, association tests included only the typed subset. In a later analysis, HLA-associated TCR beta chains showed more clonal expansion and lower generation probabilities than non-associated chains that were equally common. In an earlier analysis of several hundred of the donors, most TCR beta V segments were observed in productive rearrangements about 87% or about 30% of the time, broadly matching IMGT annotations.

Library preparation used the immunoSEQ multiplex PCR assay. For the multiplex PCR, a mixture combining 60 forward primers for TCR Vbeta segments and 13 reverse primers for TCR Jbeta segments was used. The CDR3 region of rearranged TCR beta genes was amplified from genomic DNA by a multiplex PCR assay. On the Illumina HiSeq System, the amplified TCR beta libraries were sequenced as 87-base-pair reads. In the original analysis: A later analysis tallied about 77 million unique TCR beta chains across the 666 repertoires, and about 12 million of those chains were shared by two or more donors. A nearest-neighbor algorithm error-corrected the raw reads and collapsed the reads into unique sequences, merging closely related sequences to remove PCR and sequencing errors. To assign V, D and J gene segments, CDR3 sequences were aligned to IMGT reference sequences. For a sequence to be retained, a match of at least six nucleotides was required to both a V gene segment and a J gene segment. A rearrangement was called productive if the CDR3 had no stop codons and remained in frame with V and J, and every other rearrangement was called non-productive. CDR3 was defined according to IMGT convention as the region running from the second conserved V-encoded cysteine to the conserved J-encoded phenylalanine. In an earlier analysis of around 570 of the donors, sequences lacking an unambiguous match to a single V gene segment were excluded. An earlier analysis of a few hundred of the donors called V segments functional above 56.7% productive rearrangements and segregating when the between-donor standard deviation exceeded 5%. A statistical classification framework was built for diagnosing cytomegalovirus status from the catalog of TCR beta chain sequences. V and J gene assignment, in a later analysis, came from comparing TCR nucleotide sequences with IMGT/GENE-DB human TR gene sequences. The TCRdist pipeline was used in a later analysis to assign CDR3 sequences and most-parsimonious VDJ recombination scenarios. A later analysis defined each TCR beta chain by its CDR3 amino acid sequence plus V-gene family, and excluded reads lacking a unique V-gene family. A later analysis removed 550 to 700 highly shared, low-generation-probability nucleotide sequences to deal with suspected cross-contamination and a sequencing artifact. In a later analysis, a clonal expansion index was calculated for each public chain from normalized within-repertoire ranks of inferred template counts. In a later analysis, generation probabilities were computed using a VDJ recombination model fitted to out-of-frame rearrangements, and the results were checked against IGoR. A later analysis scored TCR-TCR, TCR-HLA and TCR-CMV co-occurrence with hypergeometric tests, applying a repertoire-size bias correction to TCR pairs. In a later analysis, false discovery rates were estimated by permuting HLA or CMV assignments 20 times. In a later analysis, co-occurring TCRs were grouped using DBSCAN, with TCRdist sequence similarity added in when clustering inside HLA-allele-positive subsets. Repertoires with fewer than 30,000 or more than 120,000 public chains were left out of co-occurrence clustering, as were a few repertoires with anomalous nucleotide sharing. As stored in TCRdb, this immuneACCESS dataset retains in-frame rearrangements with V and J assigned. A fraction of the clones does not appear; measured against another copy, unresolved V genes explain less than half of the discrepancy, and the remainder lacks a known reason. Clone size and the V and J calls come from that table; the DNA yielded D and trimming. This sample holds around 140,000 clones; around 80% were observed only once. The ten largest clones capture about 13% of the sample.

The count of this clone is one. The antigen it recognizes is unknown. Base-call qualities are not available, and no considerably larger clone is one nucleotide away. Input material: PBMCs. The receptor chain draws on TRBV30 and TRBJ1-1; the central 8 bases match TRBD1. The receptor was isolated from a man in his forties in good health and CMV-seropositive. Here the CDR3 is given as CAWSFTGGTEAFF. The nucleotides read TGTGCCTGGAGTTTTACAGGGGGCACTGAAGCTTTCTTT.